This T cell receptor (beta chain) was identified in a study of post-analysis software for immune sequencing data. With respect to this clonotype: Antigen: not known.

Researchers reported that TCR beta cDNA libraries carried unique molecular identifiers. TCRdb ran MiXCR on the PCR reads and lists one entry per CDR3 protein. Here the sample spans hundreds of thousands of distinct CDR3 sequences, roughly 27% being singletons. Study results and limitations: Controls had lower frequencies than patients of 4 or 5 TRBV segments, which included TRBV5-6, TRBV5-1 and TRBV20-1.

Looked up from germline, CDR1 is SGDLS and CDR2 is YYNGEE. V gave up 3 bases and J gave up 10 bases, with 17 bases separating them. The CDR3 runs 15 residues. The rearrangement joins TRBV9 to TRBJ1-6; no firm D call. The sample consisted of blood. The clonotype was recovered from a girl aged 10-17 years with multiple sclerosis. CDR3 coding DNA: TGTGCCAGCAGCGGGTGGTTGGAGGGAGGATCACCCCTCCACTTT. It yields the protein CASSGWLEGGSPLHF.